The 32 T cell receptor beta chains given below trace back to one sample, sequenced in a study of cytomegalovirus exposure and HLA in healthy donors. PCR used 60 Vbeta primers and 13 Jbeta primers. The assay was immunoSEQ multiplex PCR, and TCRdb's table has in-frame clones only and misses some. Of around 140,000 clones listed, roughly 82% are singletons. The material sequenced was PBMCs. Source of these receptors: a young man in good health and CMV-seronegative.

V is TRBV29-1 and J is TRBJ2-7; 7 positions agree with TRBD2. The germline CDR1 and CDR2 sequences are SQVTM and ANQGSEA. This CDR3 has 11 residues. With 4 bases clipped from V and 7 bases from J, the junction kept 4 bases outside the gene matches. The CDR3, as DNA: TGCAGCGTTGGGACTAGGTGGGAGCAGTACTTC. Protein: CSVGTRWEQYF.

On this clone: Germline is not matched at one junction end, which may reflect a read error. The CDR3 region is CASRDRDRVFF. The CDR3 DNA reads TGTGCCAGCAGGGACCGGGACAGGGTCTTCTTC. The chain combines TRBV6-5 with TRBJ1-2, with TRBD1 matching over 9 bases. CDR1 and CDR2 (germline): MNHEY, SVGAGI. This CDR3 comprises 11 residues.

CDR3 region: CASSKMRANYGYTF. The DNA for the CDR3 is TGTGCCAGCAGTAAGATGAGAGCTAACTATGGCTACACCTTC. The gene calls are TRBV6-5 and TRBJ1-2, with D unresolved. CDR3 length: 14 residues. Trimming took 5 bases from V and 0 from J, leaving 10 bases between them. Germline CDR1 MNHEY, CDR2 SVGAGI.

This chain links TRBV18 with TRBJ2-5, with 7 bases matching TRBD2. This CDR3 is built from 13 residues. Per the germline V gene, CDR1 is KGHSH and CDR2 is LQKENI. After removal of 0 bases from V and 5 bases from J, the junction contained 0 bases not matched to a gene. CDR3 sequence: CASSPPSGETQYF. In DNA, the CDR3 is TGTGCCAGCTCACCACCTAGCGGGGAGACCCAGTACTTC.

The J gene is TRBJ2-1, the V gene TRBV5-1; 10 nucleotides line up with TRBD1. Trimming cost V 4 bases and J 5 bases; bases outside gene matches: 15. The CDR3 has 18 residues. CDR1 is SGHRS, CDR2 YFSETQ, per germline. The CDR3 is CASSPQPSGTGVHNEQFF. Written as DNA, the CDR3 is TGCGCCAGCAGCCCACAACCTTCCGGGACAGGGGTCCACAATGAGCAGTTCTTC.

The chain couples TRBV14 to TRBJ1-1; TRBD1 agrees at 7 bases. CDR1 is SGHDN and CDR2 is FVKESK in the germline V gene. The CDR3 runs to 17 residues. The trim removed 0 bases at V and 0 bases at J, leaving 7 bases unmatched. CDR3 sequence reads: CASSQERGTDMNTEAFF. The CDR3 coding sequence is TGTGCCAGCAGCCAAGAACGGGGGACAGACATGAACACTGAAGCTTTCTTT.

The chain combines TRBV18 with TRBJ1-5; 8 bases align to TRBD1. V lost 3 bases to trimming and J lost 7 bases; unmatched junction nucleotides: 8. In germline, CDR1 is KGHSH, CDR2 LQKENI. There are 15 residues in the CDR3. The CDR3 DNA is TGTGCCAGCTCACCTACGGACAGGGCAGGACAGCCCCAGCATTTT. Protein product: CASSPTDRAGQPQHF.

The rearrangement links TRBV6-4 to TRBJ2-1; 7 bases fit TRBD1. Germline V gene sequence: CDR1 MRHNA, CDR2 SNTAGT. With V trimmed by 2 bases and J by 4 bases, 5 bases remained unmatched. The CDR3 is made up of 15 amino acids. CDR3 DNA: TGTGCCAGCAGTGACAGGGGGCTCCCTTACAATGAGCAGTTCTTC. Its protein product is CASSDRGLPYNEQFF.

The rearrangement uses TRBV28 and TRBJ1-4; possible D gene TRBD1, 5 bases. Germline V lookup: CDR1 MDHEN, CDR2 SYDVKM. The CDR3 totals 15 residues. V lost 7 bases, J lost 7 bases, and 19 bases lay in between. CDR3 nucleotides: TGTGCCAGCAACCCCGGGGGGGGAATTACTGAAAAACTGTTTTTT. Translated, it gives CASNPGGGITEKLFF. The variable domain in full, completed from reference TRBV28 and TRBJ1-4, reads DVKVTQSSRYLVKRTGEKVFLECVQDMDHENMFWYRQDPGLGLRLIYFSYDVKMKEKGDIPEGYSVSREKKERFSLILESASTNQTSMYLCASNPGGGITEKLFFGSGTQLSVL.

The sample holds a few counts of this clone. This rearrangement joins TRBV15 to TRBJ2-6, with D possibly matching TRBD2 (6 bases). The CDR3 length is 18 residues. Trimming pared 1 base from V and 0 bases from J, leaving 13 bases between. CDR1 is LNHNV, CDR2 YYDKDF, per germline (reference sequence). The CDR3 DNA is TGTGCCACCAGCAGAGGCGGGGACCCCAGCTCTGGGGCCAACGTCCTGACTTTC. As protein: CATSRGGDPSSGANVLTF.

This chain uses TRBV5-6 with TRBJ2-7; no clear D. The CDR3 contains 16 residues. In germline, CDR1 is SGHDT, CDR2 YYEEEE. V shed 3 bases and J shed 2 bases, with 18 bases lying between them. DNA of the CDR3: TGTGCCAGCAGCTCCATCGGAGTAGCCCGGCCCTACGAGCAGTACTTC. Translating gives CASSSIGVARPYEQYF.

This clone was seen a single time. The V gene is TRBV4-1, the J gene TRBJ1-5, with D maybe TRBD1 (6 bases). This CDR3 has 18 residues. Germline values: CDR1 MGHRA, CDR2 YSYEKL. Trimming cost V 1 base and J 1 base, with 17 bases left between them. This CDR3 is CASSQVIMGTISNQPQHF. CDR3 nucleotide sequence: TGCGCCAGCAGCCAAGTAATTATGGGGACAATAAGCAATCAGCCCCAGCATTTT.

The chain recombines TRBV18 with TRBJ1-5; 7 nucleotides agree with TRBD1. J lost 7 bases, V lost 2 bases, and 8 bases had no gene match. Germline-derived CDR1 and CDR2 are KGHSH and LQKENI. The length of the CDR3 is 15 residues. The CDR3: CASSPATGLEQPQHF. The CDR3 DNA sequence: TGTGCCAGCTCACCAGCGACAGGGCTTGAGCAGCCCCAGCATTTT.

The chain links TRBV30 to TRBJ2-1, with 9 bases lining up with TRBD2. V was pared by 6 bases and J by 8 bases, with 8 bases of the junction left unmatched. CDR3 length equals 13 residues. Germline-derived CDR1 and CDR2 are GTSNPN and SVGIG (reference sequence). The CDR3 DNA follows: TGTGCCTGCCCTAGCGGGGCGAGCGATGAGCAGTTCTTC. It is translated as CACPSGASDEQFF.

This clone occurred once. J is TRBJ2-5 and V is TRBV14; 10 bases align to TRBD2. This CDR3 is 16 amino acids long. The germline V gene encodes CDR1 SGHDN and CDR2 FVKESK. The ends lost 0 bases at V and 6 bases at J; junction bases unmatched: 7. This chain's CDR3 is CASSQDLSGGLKTQYF. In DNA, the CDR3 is TGTGCCAGCAGCCAAGACCTTAGCGGGGGGCTAAAGACCCAGTACTTC.

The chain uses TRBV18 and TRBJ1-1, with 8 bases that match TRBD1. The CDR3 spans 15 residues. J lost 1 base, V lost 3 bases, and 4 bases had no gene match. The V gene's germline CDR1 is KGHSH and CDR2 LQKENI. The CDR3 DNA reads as TGTGCCAGCTCACCGGGACAGGAATGGAACACTGAAGCTTTCTTT. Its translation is CASSPGQEWNTEAFF.

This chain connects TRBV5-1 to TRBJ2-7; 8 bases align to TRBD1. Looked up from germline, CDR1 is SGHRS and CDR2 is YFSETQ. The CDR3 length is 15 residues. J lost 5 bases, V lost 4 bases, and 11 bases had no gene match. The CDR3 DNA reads TGCGCCAGCAGCCCGGGGACAGGTTTTGCGGACGAGCAGTACTTC. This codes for CASSPGTGFADEQYF.

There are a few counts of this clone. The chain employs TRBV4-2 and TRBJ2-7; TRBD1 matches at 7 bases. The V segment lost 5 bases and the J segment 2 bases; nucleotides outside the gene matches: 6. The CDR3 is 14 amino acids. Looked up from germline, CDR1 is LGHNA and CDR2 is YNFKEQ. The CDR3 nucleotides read TGTGCCAGCAGCTTGACTCAGGGGGCCTACGAGCAGTACTTC. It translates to CASSLTQGAYEQYF.

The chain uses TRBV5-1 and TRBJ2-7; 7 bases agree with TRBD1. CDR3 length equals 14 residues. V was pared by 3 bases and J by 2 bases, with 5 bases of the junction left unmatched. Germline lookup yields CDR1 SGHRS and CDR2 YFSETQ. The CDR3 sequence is CASSYRQGPYEQYF. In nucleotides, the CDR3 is TGCGCCAGCAGCTACAGACAGGGCCCCTACGAGCAGTACTTC.

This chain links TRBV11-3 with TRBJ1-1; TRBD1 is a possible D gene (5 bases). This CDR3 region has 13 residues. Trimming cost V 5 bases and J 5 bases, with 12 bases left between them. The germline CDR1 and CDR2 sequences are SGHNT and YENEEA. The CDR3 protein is CASSAGLGTEAFF. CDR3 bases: TGTGCCAGCAGCGCAGGGTTGGGAACTGAAGCTTTCTTT.

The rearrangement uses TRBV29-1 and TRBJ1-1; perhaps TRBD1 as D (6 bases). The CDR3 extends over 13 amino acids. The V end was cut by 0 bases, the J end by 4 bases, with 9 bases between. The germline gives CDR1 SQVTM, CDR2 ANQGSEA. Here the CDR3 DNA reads TGCAGCGTTGAAGAAGGGGGTAGCACTGAAGCTTTCTTT. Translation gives CSVEEGGSTEAFF.

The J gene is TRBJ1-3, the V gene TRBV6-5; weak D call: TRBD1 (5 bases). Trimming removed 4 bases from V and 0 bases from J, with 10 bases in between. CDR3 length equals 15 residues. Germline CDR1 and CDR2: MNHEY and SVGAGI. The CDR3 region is CASSSGLFSGNTIYF. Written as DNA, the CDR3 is TGTGCCAGCAGTTCGGGACTCTTCTCTGGAAACACCATATATTTT.

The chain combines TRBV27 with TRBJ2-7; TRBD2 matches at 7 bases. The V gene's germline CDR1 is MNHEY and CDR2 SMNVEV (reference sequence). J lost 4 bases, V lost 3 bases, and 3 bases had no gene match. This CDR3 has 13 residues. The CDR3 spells CASSFASGYEQYF. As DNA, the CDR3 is TGTGCCAGCAGTTTCGCTAGCGGATACGAGCAGTACTTC.

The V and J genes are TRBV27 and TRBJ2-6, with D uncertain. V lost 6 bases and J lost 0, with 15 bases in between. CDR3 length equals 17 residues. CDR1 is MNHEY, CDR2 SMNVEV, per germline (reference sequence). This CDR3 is CASSLFVSSSGANVLTF. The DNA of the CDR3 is TGTGCCAGCAGCCTTTTCGTTTCGAGCTCTGGGGCCAACGTCCTGACTTTC.

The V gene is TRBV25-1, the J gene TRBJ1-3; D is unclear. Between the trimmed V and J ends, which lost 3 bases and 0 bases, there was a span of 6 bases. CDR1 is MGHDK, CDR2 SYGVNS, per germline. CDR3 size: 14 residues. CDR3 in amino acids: CASSDADSGNTIYF. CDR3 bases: TGTGCCAGCAGTGATGCAGACTCTGGAAACACCATATATTTT.

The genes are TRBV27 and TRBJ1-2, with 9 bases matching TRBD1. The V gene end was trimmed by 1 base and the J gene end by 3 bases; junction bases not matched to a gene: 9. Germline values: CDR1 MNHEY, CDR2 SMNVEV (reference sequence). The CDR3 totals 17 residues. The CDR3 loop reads CASSLLDGTGSDYGYTF. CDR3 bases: TGTGCCAGCAGTTTATTGGACGGGACAGGGAGCGACTATGGCTACACCTTC.

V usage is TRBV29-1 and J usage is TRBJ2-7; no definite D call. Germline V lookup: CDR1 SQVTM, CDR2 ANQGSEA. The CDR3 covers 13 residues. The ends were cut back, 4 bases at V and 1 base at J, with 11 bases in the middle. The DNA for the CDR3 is TGCAGCGTTGTTGCGGCAGCATCCTACGAGCAGTACTTC. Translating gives CSVVAAASYEQYF.

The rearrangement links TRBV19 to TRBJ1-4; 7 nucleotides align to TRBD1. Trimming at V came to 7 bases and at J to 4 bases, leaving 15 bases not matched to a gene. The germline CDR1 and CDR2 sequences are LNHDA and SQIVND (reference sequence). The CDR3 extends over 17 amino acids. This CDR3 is CASTEGGLTSGNEKLFF. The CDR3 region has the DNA TGTGCCAGTACCGAAGGGGGCTTGACATCGGGTAATGAAAAACTGTTTTTT.

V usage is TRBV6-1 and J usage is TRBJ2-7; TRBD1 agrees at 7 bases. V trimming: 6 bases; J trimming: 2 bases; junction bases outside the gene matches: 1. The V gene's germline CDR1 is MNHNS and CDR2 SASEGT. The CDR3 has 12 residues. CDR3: CASSQGAYEQYF. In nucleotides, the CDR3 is TGTGCCAGCAGCCAGGGGGCCTACGAGCAGTACTTC.

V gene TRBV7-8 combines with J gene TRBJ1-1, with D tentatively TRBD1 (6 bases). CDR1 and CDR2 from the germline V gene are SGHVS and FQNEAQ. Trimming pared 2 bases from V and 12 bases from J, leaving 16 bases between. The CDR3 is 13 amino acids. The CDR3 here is CASSLNWSRDTFF. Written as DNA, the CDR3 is TGTGCCAGCAGCTTAAATTGGAGCAGGGACACTTTCTTT.

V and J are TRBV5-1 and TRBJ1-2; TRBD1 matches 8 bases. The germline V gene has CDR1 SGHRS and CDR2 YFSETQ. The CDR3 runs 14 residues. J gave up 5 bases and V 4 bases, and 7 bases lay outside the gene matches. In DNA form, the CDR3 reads TGCGCCAGCAGCCAGGGACAGGCCGATTATGGCTACACCTTC. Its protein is CASSQGQADYGYTF.

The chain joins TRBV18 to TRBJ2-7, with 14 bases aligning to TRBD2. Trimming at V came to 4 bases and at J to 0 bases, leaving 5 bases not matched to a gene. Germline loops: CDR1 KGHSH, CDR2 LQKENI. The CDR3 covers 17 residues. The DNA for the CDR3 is TGTGCCAGCTCACGTGGGACTAGCGGGAGTGTCTCCTACGAGCAGTACTTC. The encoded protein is CASSRGTSGSVSYEQYF. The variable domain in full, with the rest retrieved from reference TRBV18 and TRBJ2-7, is NAGVMQNPRHLVRRRGQEARLRCSPMKGHSHVYWYRQLPEEGLKFMVYLQKENIIDESGMPKERFSAEFPKEGPSILRIQQVVRGDSAAYFCASSRGTSGSVSYEQYFGPGTRLTVT.